This is a list of T cell receptor beta chains from one sample in a study of T cell changes during pregnancy in multiple sclerosis. The assay was immunoSEQ multiplex PCR, and TCRdb's table has in-frame clones only and misses some. The repertoire holds roughly 90,000 clones, with 85% to 95% as singletons. This sample comprised peripheral blood, obtained in the first trimester of pregnancy. These receptor sequences come from a female donor with multiple sclerosis, enrolled in a pregnancy study. Each CDR3 is given with its conserved first and last residue. Each record gives: D gene, CDR3 length, clone size, V gene, J gene, CDR3 protein, CDR3 DNA. A D gene is named only where the DNA matches it firmly. Only part of the rows carry a size: once, few, many, or a class if the clone is expanded.

TRBD1	17	.	TRBV18	TRBJ2-1	CASSASPGTGLSNEQFF	TGTGCCAGCTCAGCCTCCCCCGGGACAGGGTTGTCCAATGAGCAGTTCTTC
.	15	.	TRBV7-9	TRBJ2-7	CASSLDAGATYEQYF	TGTGCCAGCAGCTTAGATGCAGGGGCGACCTACGAGCAGTACTTC
TRBD2	15	.	TRBV13	TRBJ2-5	CASSLSGGRVETQYF	TGTGCCAGCAGCTTGAGCGGGGGGCGGGTAGAGACCCAGTACTTC
.	14	.	TRBV7-6	TRBJ1-1	CASSLAGENTEAFF	TGTGCCAGCAGCTTAGCAGGGGAGAACACTGAAGCTTTCTTT
.	15	.	TRBV6-1	TRBJ2-3	CASSETVSFTDTQYF	TGTGCCAGCAGTGAAACAGTTTCCTTCACAGATACGCAGTATTTT
.	13	.	TRBV9	TRBJ2-3	CASSGSGEDTQYF	TGTGCCAGCAGCGGCTCAGGGGAAGATACGCAGTATTTT
.	13	.	TRBV30	TRBJ2-7	CAWSGRGARWQYF	TGTGCCTGGTCCGGCAGGGGTGCCCGGTGGCAGTACTTC
TRBD1	13	.	TRBV18	TRBJ2-5	CASSPGTGETQYF	TGTGCCAGCTCACCCGGGACAGGAGAGACCCAGTACTTC
.	15	.	TRBV5-4	TRBJ2-5	CASSLIPTGQETQYF	TGTGCCAGCAGCTTGATCCCCACGGGTCAAGAGACCCAGTACTTC
TRBD1	16	.	TRBV13	TRBJ1-2	CASSQFLTGTGNGYTF	TGTGCCAGCAGCCAATTTTTGACCGGGACAGGGAATGGCTACACCTTC
.	14	.	TRBV9	TRBJ1-2	CASSVAGVNYGYTF	TGTGCCAGCAGCGTAGCGGGGGTAAACTATGGCTACACCTTC
TRBD1	16	.	TRBV30	TRBJ1-2	CAWSVLGGQGNYGYTF	TGTGCCTGGAGTGTATTAGGGGGACAGGGGAACTATGGCTACACCTTC
TRBD1	14	.	TRBV7-9	TRBJ2-7	CASSLDRDPYEQYF	TGTGCCAGCAGCTTGGACAGGGACCCCTACGAGCAGTACTTC
.	14	.	TRBV7-2	TRBJ1-3	CASSPDISGNTIYF	TGTGCCAGCAGCCCGGACATCTCTGGAAACACCATATATTTT
.	14	.	TRBV9	TRBJ2-7	CASSAGLWGPGQYF	TGTGCCAGCAGCGCAGGCCTATGGGGCCCTGGGCAGTACTTC
TRBD2	16	.	TRBV13	TRBJ2-1	CASSQHGGATYNEQFF	TGTGCCAGCAGCCAACACGGGGGGGCGACCTACAATGAGCAGTTCTTC
.	15	.	TRBV6-6	TRBJ1-2	CASSYSIQGPYGYTF	TGTGCCAGCAGTTACTCGATACAGGGCCCCTATGGCTACACCTTC
TRBD1	13	.	TRBV6-1	TRBJ2-7	CASRDRANYEQYF	TGTGCCAGCAGGGACAGGGCCAACTACGAGCAGTACTTC
TRBD1	14	.	TRBV18	TRBJ2-5	CASSPLGGEETQYF	TGTGCCAGCTCACCATTAGGGGGCGAGGAGACCCAGTACTTC
.	15	.	TRBV7-9	TRBJ1-2	CASSLEYLQNYGYTF	TGTGCCAGCAGCTTAGAGTATTTACAGAACTATGGCTACACCTTC
.	13	.	TRBV5-5	TRBJ1-1	CASSLGVNTEAFF	TGTGCCAGCAGCTTGGGAGTGAACACTGAAGCTTTCTTT
.	14	once	TRBV9	TRBJ1-1	CASSVTDSHTEAFF	TGTGCCAGCAGCGTAACCGACAGCCACACTGAAGCTTTCTTT
.	19	.	TRBV7-9	TRBJ2-7	CASSSTSGRAGRPAYEQYF	TGTGCCAGCAGCTCTACCTCCGGTCGGGCGGGGCGGCCGGCCTACGAGCAGTACTTC
.	15	.	TRBV5-1	TRBJ1-1	CASSPPETANTEAFF	TGCGCCAGCAGCCCGCCTGAGACAGCGAACACTGAAGCTTTCTTT
.	13	.	TRBV4-1	TRBJ1-5	CASSLFPYQPQHF	TGCGCCAGCAGCCTGTTCCCATATCAGCCCCAGCATTTT
.	13	.	TRBV21-1	TRBJ2-1	CASSIRSESEQFF	TGTGCCAGCAGCATCAGGTCGGAAAGTGAGCAGTTCTTC
.	11	.	TRBV20-1	TRBJ1-2	CSARVFLGVPF	TGCAGTGCTAGAGTTTTTTTAGGGGTCCCCTTC
TRBD2	13	.	TRBV13	TRBJ2-5	CASSARGDQTQYF	TGTGCCAGCAGCGCCCGGGGGGATCAGACCCAGTACTTC
TRBD2	15	.	TRBV27	TRBJ2-7	CASSLSGRGEGEQYF	TGTGCCAGCAGTTTATCTGGGCGGGGGGAAGGGGAGCAGTACTTC
.	16	.	TRBV2	TRBJ1-1	CASSVRRSQEDTEAFF	TGTGCCAGCAGTGTAAGGAGGTCTCAGGAGGACACTGAAGCTTTCTTT
TRBD2	16	.	TRBV5-1	TRBJ2-7	CASSRDDGGVSYEQYF	TGCGCCAGCAGCCGCGATGACGGGGGGGTCTCTTACGAGCAGTACTTC
.	14	.	TRBV19	TRBJ2-2	CASSIPQNTGELFF	TGTGCCAGTAGTATTCCACAAAACACCGGGGAGCTGTTTTTT
.	16	.	TRBV21-1	TRBJ2-1	CASSKAGTGVLYEQFF	TGTGCCAGCAGCAAAGCCGGGACTGGGGTATTGTATGAGCAGTTCTTC
.	15	once	TRBV5-8	TRBJ1-5	CASPRGRTDNQPQHF	TGTGCCAGCCCCCGGGGTAGGACAGATAATCAGCCCCAGCATTTT
.	13	.	TRBV27	TRBJ1-2	CASSSRLNYGYTF	TGTGCCAGCAGTTCCCGACTAAATTATGGCTACACCTTC
.	14	.	TRBV18	TRBJ2-7	CASSPGQGRYEQYF	TGTGCCAGCTCACCGGGGCAGGGGCGCTACGAGCAGTACTTC
.	15	once	TRBV7-9	TRBJ2-7	CASMPSGGALDEQYF	TGTGCCAGCATGCCGAGCGGCGGAGCCTTGGACGAGCAGTACTTC
.	16	.	TRBV5-1	TRBJ1-1	CASTAKFRGKDTEAFF	TGCGCCAGCACTGCCAAATTCAGGGGTAAGGACACTGAAGCTTTCTTT
.	15	.	TRBV6-5	TRBJ1-6	CASKNQGTVPSPLHF	TGTGCCAGTAAAAACCAGGGAACTGTCCCTTCACCCCTCCACTTT
.	14	.	TRBV5-1	TRBJ1-5	CASSLEGGIQPQHF	TGCGCCAGCAGCTTGGAAGGGGGTATTCAGCCCCAGCATTTT
.	19	once	TRBV21-1	TRBJ1-4	CASSKGGTGNPATNEKLFF	TGTGCCAGCAGCAAAGGTGGGACAGGGAACCCGGCCACTAATGAAAAACTGTTTTTT
TRBD1	15	.	TRBV6-1	TRBJ1-1	CASSEWGTENTEAFF	TGTGCCAGCAGTGAATGGGGGACAGAGAACACTGAAGCTTTCTTT
TRBD1	15	few	TRBV14	TRBJ1-2	CASSPGQLINYGYTF	TGTGCCAGCAGCCCGGGACAGCTCATTAACTATGGCTACACCTTC
.	14	.	TRBV11-2	TRBJ2-3	CASSLGSGTDTQYF	TGTGCCAGCAGCTTAGGGTCAGGCACAGATACGCAGTATTTT
TRBD2	16	.	TRBV5-1	TRBJ2-1	CASSLVAAGASVEQFF	TGCGCCAGCAGCTTGGTGGCAGCGGGGGCTTCGGTTGAGCAGTTCTTC
.	17	.	TRBV5-6	TRBJ1-4	CASSLGGGRLNREKLFF	TGTGCCAGCAGCTTGGGAGGGGGAAGGCTTAATAGAGAAAAACTGTTTTTT
TRBD1	14	.	TRBV2	TRBJ1-6	CASSEGTGNSPLHF	TGTGCCAGCAGTGAAGGGACAGGGAATTCACCCCTCCACTTT
.	13	.	TRBV6-6	TRBJ1-1	CASIHGENTEAFF	TGTGCCAGCATCCACGGGGAGAACACTGAAGCTTTCTTT
TRBD1	13	.	TRBV7-8	TRBJ2-7	CASSRTGRGEQYF	TGTGCCAGCAGCCGGACAGGGAGAGGCGAGCAGTACTTC